This T cell receptor (beta chain) appears in the sequencing data of a study of post-analysis software for immune sequencing data. Turning to this clonotype: The antigen remains undetermined.

Unique molecular identifiers tagged the TCR beta cDNA libraries. TCRdb re-analysed the PCR reads in MiXCR, keeping a single row per CDR3 protein. This sample carries 500,000 to 600,000 distinct CDR3 sequences, roughly 46% of them seen once, and the ten largest clones take more than 1.5%. The trim removed 6 bases at V and 5 bases at J, leaving 2 bases unmatched. Germline V gene sequence: CDR1 SGHAT, CDR2 FQNNGV. The CDR3 contains 13 residues. Points from the study as a whole: Roughly 5 TRBV segments, including TRBV5-6, TRBV5-1 and TRBV20-1, were more frequent in patients than controls.

Sequencing input: blood. This receptor was taken from a girl aged 5 to 17 with multiple sclerosis. V gene TRBV11-2 combines with J gene TRBJ2-1, with 9 bases identical to TRBD1. This CDR3 reads CASRRTGDNEQFF. The CDR3 bases are TGTGCCAGCAGGCGGACAGGGGACAATGAGCAGTTCTTC.